Presented here are 21 T cell receptor beta chains from one specimen sequenced in a study of early T cells in non-severe SARS-CoV-2 infection. TCRdb re-derived calls from the 5' RACE reads in MiXCR, one entry per CDR3 protein. The profile shows approximately 22,000 distinct CDR3 sequences, around 4.5% of them singletons. Sequencing used whole blood. Receptor source: an adult who was a healthcare worker with PCR-confirmed SARS-CoV-2 infection or an uninfected control (not recorded which).

In its sample, this clonotype was seen a few times. The V call is TRBV19, the J call TRBJ1-1, with 7 bases matching TRBD1. The CDR3 runs 15 residues. The ends lost 2 bases at V and 0 bases at J; junction bases unmatched: 3. CDR1 and CDR2 from the germline V gene are LNHDA and SQIVND (reference sequence). As DNA, the CDR3 is TGTGCCAGTAGTATATGGACAGGATTGAACACTGAAGCTTTCTTT. This gives the protein CASSIWTGLNTEAFF.

Ten or more counts support this clonotype. This chain uses TRBV20-1 with TRBJ2-1; no clear D. This CDR3 has 15 residues. Deletions cut 0 bases from V and 12 bases from J, with 21 bases between. The germline V gene has CDR1 DFQATT and CDR2 SNEGSKA (reference sequence). The chain's CDR3 is CSARDLRDSPLGQFF. The CDR3 region has the DNA TGCAGTGCTAGAGATCTCCGCGATAGCCCCCTAGGGCAGTTCTTC.

This clonotype was recorded at least ten times. V usage is TRBV25-1 and J usage is TRBJ2-1; unclear D gene. The ends were cut back, 3 bases at V and 4 bases at J, with 13 bases in the middle. This CDR3 contains 15 residues. Germline V gives CDR1 MGHDK, CDR2 SYGVNS. DNA for the CDR3: TGTGCCAGCAGTGACCCCACCGACCCATACAATGAGCAGTTCTTC. Protein: CASSDPTDPYNEQFF.

The chain joins TRBV20-1 to TRBJ1-2, with D possibly matching TRBD1 (5 bases). This CDR3 comprises 11 residues. The germline V gene has CDR1 DFQATT and CDR2 SNEGSKA (reference sequence). The ends were cut back, 1 base at V and 7 bases at J, with 7 bases in the middle. In DNA form, the CDR3 reads TGCAGTGCTAGAGGGGGCTTTGGCTACACCTTC. Protein product: CSARGGFGYTF.

At least ten counts were recorded for this clonotype. The chain carries TRBV28 and TRBJ2-3; D might be TRBD1 or TRBD2, each matching 6 bases. CDR1 is MDHEN, CDR2 SYDVKM, per germline. The CDR3 has 15 residues. Deletions cut 6 bases from V and 5 bases from J, with 18 bases between. The chain's CDR3 is CASSTTGAEEDTQYF. The DNA for the CDR3 is TGTGCCAGCAGCACAACGGGGGCAGAAGAAGATACGCAGTATTTT.

This clonotype was seen many times. The chain carries TRBV9 and TRBJ2-1, with no clear D. V gave up 2 bases and J gave up 0 bases, with 12 bases separating them. This CDR3 comprises 16 residues. Germline CDR1 SGDLS, CDR2 YYNGEE. CDR3 coding DNA: TGTGCCAGCAGCGTCTTCATAGATTCCTCCTACAATGAGCAGTTCTTC. Its protein is CASSVFIDSSYNEQFF. Combining the CDR3 with reference TRBV9 and TRBJ2-1 gives the whole variable domain DSGVTQTPKHLITATGQRVTLRCSPRSGDLSVYWYQQSLDQGLQFLIQYYNGEERAKGNILERFSAQQFPDLHSELNLSSLELGDSALYFCASSVFIDSSYNEQFFGPGTRLTVL.

This clonotype has only a few counts. The conserved closing phenylalanine or tryptophan is absent in this CDR3, likely reflecting a read error. V gene TRBV28 combines with J gene TRBJ2-3; 7 nucleotides line up with TRBD1. Germline V gene sequence: CDR1 MDHEN, CDR2 SYDVKM. With 0 bases clipped from V and 4 bases from J, the junction kept 10 bases outside the gene matches. The CDR3 covers 17 residues. The CDR3 is CASSLWGAARGPDTQYL. The DNA for the CDR3 is TGTGCCAGCAGTTTATGGGGAGCGGCAAGGGGGCCAGATACGCAGTATTTG.

Judged by abundance, this clonotype is medium-sized. V and J are TRBV6-4 and TRBJ2-3; 7 bases agree with TRBD2. Germline V gene data show CDR1 as MRHNA and CDR2 as SNTAGT. This CDR3 comprises 17 residues. After removal of 5 bases from V and 4 bases from J, the junction contained 15 bases not matched to a gene. CDR3 sequence (DNA): TGTGCCAGCAGTACCGGCGGTGGCGGGAGCACACCAGATACGCAGTATTTT. This encodes CASSTGGGGSTPDTQYF.

At least ten counts were recorded for this clonotype. The V and J genes are TRBV5-1 and TRBJ2-6; D is perhaps TRBD1 (6 bases). Per the germline V gene, CDR1 is SGHRS and CDR2 is YFSETQ. The V gene lost 4 bases and the J gene lost 1 base, with 12 bases spanning the gap. CDR3 length equals 16 residues. CDR3 protein: CASSRTGMSGANVLTF. The CDR3 DNA reads TGCGCCAGCAGCCGCACAGGGATGTCTGGGGCCAACGTCCTGACTTTC. Full variable domain (rest looked up from reference TRBV5-1 and TRBJ2-6): KAGVTQTPRYLIKTRGQQVTLSCSPISGHRSVSWYQQTPGQGLQFLFEYFSETQRNKGNFPGRFSGRQFSNSRSEMNVSTLELGDSALYLCASSRTGMSGANVLTFGAGSRLTVL.

This clonotype was observed at least ten times. The chain joins TRBV12-3 or TRBV12-4 to TRBJ1-4; 11 bases line up with TRBD1. After removal of 6 bases from V and 6 bases from J, the junction contained 6 bases not matched to a gene. This CDR3 comprises 15 residues. As DNA, the CDR3 is TGTGCCAGCAGCCTCGGACAGGGGGCTGATGAAAAACTGTTTTTT. Translation gives CASSLGQGADEKLFF.

This clonotype was detected many times. The chain recombines TRBV5-4 with TRBJ2-1, with TRBD2 matching 10 bases. CDR1 is SGHNT and CDR2 is YYREEE in the germline V gene (reference sequence). J was trimmed by 7 bases and V by 5 bases; bases with no gene match: 9. The CDR3 is 15 residues long. CDR3: CASRIGTSANNEQFF. CDR3 sequence (DNA): TGTGCCAGCAGAATCGGGACTAGCGCCAATAATGAGCAGTTCTTC. The variable domain in full, with the rest retrieved from reference TRBV5-4 and TRBJ2-1, is ETGVTQSPTHLIKTRGQQVTLRCSSQSGHNTVSWYQQALGQGPQFIFQYYREEENGRGNFPPRFSGLQFPNYSSELNVNALELDDSALYLCASRIGTSANNEQFFGPGTRLTVL.

This clonotype came up many times. The chain couples TRBV6-2 or TRBV6-3 to TRBJ2-7; TRBD1 might be the D (5 bases). Germline V gives CDR1 MNHEY, CDR2 SVGEGT. CDR3 size: 12 residues. Trimming removed 8 bases at V and 3 bases at J, with 11 bases between. The CDR3 sequence is CASHDRFYEQYF. CDR3 bases: TGTGCCAGCCATGACAGATTCTACGAGCAGTACTTC.

The sample holds many counts of this clonotype. CDR3 bases: TGTGCCAGCAGCCCCGCGATCCAAGGGGGGACTGAAGCTTTCTTT. Encoded protein: CASSPAIQGGTEAFF. The gene calls are TRBV5-5 and TRBJ1-1; a possible D gene is TRBD1 (6 bases). The CDR3 totals 15 residues. The V gene's germline CDR1 is SGHKS and CDR2 YYEKEE (reference sequence). With 4 bases removed from V and 5 bases from J, the gap between germline ends came to 18 bases.

Ten or more counts support this clonotype. The chain links TRBV29-1 to TRBJ1-1; D may be TRBD1 (5 bases). The CDR3 is 14 residues long. V was cut by 3 bases and J by 0 bases, with 11 bases left in between. Germline lookup yields CDR1 SQVTM and CDR2 ANQGSEA. CDR3 residues: CSVDRDGMNTEAFF. The CDR3 DNA reads as TGCAGCGTTGACAGGGATGGGATGAACACTGAAGCTTTCTTT.

The gene calls are TRBV2 and TRBJ2-7; tentative D call: TRBD1 (6 bases). The V gene's germline CDR1 is SNHLY and CDR2 FYNNEI. This CDR3 has 13 residues. Trimming cost V 5 bases and J 5 bases, with 13 bases left between them. The CDR3 loop reads CASSPGQIHEQYF. CDR3 in DNA: TGTGCCAGCAGTCCCGGACAGATCCACGAGCAGTACTTC.

V gene TRBV7-9 combines with J gene TRBJ1-4; unclear D gene. The CDR3 has 12 amino acids. Germline V gene sequence: CDR1 SEHNR, CDR2 FQNEAQ (reference sequence). Deletions cut 5 bases from V and 7 bases from J, with 8 bases between. DNA for the CDR3: TGTGCCAGCAGCCCGGACGGTGAAAAACTGTTTTTT. Residues: CASSPDGEKLFF.

This clonotype was detected ten times or more. J is TRBJ2-5 and V is TRBV28; 10 bases match TRBD1. The V gene's germline CDR1 is MDHEN and CDR2 SYDVKM. CDR3 size: 18 residues. Trimming at V came to 5 bases and at J to 2 bases, leaving 14 bases not matched to a gene. CDR3 loop: CASSPAGRDRGLQETQYF. In nucleotides, the CDR3 is TGTGCCAGCAGTCCCGCTGGCCGGGACAGGGGACTTCAAGAGACCCAGTACTTC.

This clonotype was picked up many times. CDR3 residues: CSVPWQEAKNIQYF. CDR3 nucleotides: TGCAGCGTCCCCTGGCAGGAGGCCAAAAACATTCAGTACTTC. This sequence joins TRBV29-1 and TRBJ2-4; D gene ambiguous. The ends were cut back, 6 bases at V and 1 base at J, with 13 bases in the middle. The CDR3 length is 14 residues. The germline gives CDR1 SQVTM, CDR2 ANQGSEA.

This clonotype appeared many times. The chain combines TRBV6-2 or TRBV6-3 with TRBJ1-1; no clear D. This CDR3 has 13 amino acids. Trimming pared 0 bases from V and 2 bases from J, leaving 4 bases between. Germline loops: CDR1 MNHEY, CDR2 SVGEGT. The CDR3 sequence: CASSYSRNTEAFF. The CDR3 region has the DNA TGTGCCAGCAGTTACTCGAGAAACACTGAAGCTTTCTTT.

This clonotype was observed at least ten times. The chain links TRBV2 to TRBJ1-6, with D unresolved. Germline loops: CDR1 SNHLY, CDR2 FYNNEI. V was pared by 2 bases and J by 9 bases, with 11 bases between. This CDR3 contains 14 residues. In DNA form, the CDR3 reads TGTGCCAGCAGTGAAAGAGAGGGTTTTTCACCCCTCCACTTT. The encoded protein is CASSEREGFSPLHF.

CDR3 bases: TGCAGTGCTAGGCTAGCGGGGGGGAATGAGCAGTTCTTC. Translation gives CSARLAGGNEQFF. V and J are TRBV20-1 and TRBJ2-1; TRBD2 agrees at 12 bases. Germline CDR1 reads DFQATT; CDR2 reads SNEGSKA (reference sequence). The CDR3 consists of 13 residues. Unmatched junction bases numbered 1, after V lost 3 bases and J lost 7 bases.